This TCR beta chain was profiled in a study of blood T cell repertoires in COVID-19. Study at large: Italy, Spain and the United States were the sources of the convalescent and acute COVID-19 samples. From T cells, B-cell-depleted T cells, or PBMCs came the material, which was cDNA or gDNA.

Trimming shortened V by 0 bases and J by 4 bases, and 15 bases separated the two germline ends. Germline CDR1 is LGHNA and CDR2 is YSLEER. There are 17 residues in the CDR3. This clone is medium-sized (0.01 to 0.1%) in the sample. As originally analysed: Reference gene primer amplification in the assay estimated nucleated cell counts. Produced via immunoSEQ multiplex PCR; TCRdb's table is partial and in-frame only. The V and J calls and clone size are taken from that table; D and trimming were inferred from the DNA. The profile covers roughly 100,000 clones, with about 90% appearing a single time and 3.5% taken by the ten largest.

Source material: peripheral blood. The chain links TRBV4-3 to TRBJ2-2, with D unclear. The sequence was collected from a human donor in a cohort sampled during active COVID-19. CDR3 in amino acids: CASSQDRTASGTGELFF. The DNA for the CDR3 is TGCGCCAGCAGCCAAGACCGTACCGCGTCTGGCACCGGGGAGCTGTTTTTT.